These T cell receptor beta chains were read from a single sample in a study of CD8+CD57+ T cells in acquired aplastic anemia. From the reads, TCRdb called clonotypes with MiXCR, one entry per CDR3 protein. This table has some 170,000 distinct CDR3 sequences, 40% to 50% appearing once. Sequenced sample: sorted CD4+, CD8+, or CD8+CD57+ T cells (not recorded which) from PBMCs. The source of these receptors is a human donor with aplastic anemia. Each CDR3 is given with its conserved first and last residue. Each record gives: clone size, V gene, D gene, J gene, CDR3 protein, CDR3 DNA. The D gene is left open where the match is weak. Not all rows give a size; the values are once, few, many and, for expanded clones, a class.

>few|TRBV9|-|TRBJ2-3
CASSVVGDTQYF
TGTGCCAGCAGCGTAGTTGGAGATACGCAGTATTTT
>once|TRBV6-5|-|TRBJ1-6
CASSYGYASSPLHF
TGTGCCAGCAGTTACGGATACGCGAGTTCACCCCTCCACTTT
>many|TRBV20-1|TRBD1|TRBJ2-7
CSASGQGNEQYF
TGCAGTGCTAGTGGACAGGGGAACGAGCAGTACTTC
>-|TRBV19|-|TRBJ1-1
CASSMAGARNTEAFF
TGTGCCAGTAGTATGGCGGGGGCGAGGAACACTGAAGCTTTCTTT
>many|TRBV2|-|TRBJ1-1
CASVWGSSRDIEAFF
TGTGCCAGCGTCTGGGGATCCAGTAGGGATATTGAAGCTTTCTTT
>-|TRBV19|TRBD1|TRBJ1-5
CASRPQGASNQPQHF
TGTGCCAGTAGGCCACAGGGGGCTAGCAATCAGCCCCAGCATTTT
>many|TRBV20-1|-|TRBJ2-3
CSALKGTDTQYF
TGCAGTGCCTTGAAAGGGACAGATACGCAGTATTTT
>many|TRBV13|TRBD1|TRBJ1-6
CASSLVSGTGSLSPLHF
TGTGCCAGCAGCTTAGTGTCCGGGACAGGGTCTCTGTCACCCCTCCACTTT
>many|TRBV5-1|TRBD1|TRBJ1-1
CASSTRPGQGMNTEAFF
TGCGCCAGCAGCACCCGTCCGGGACAGGGGATGAACACTGAAGCTTTCTTT
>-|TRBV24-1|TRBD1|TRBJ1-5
CATSDDRGWGNQPQHF
TGTGCCACCAGTGATGACAGGGGTTGGGGCAATCAGCCCCAGCATTTT
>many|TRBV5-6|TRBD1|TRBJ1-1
CASSFRLGQMNTEAFF
TGTGCCAGCAGCTTCCGTTTGGGACAGATGAACACTGAAGCTTTCTTT
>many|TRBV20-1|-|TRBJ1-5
CSARVPGTGNQPQHF
TGCAGTGCTAGGGTCCCCGGGACGGGCAATCAGCCCCAGCATTTT
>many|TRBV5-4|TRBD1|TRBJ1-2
CASSLGREGAGRYGYTF
TGTGCCAGCAGCTTGGGAAGGGAGGGGGCAGGGAGGTACGGCTACACCTTC
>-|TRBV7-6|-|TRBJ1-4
CASSLRASNEKLFF
TGTGCCAGCAGCTTAAGAGCGTCTAATGAAAAACTGTTTTTT
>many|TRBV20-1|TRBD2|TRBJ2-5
CSASPSGGPMYQETQYF
TGCAGTGCTAGTCCCAGCGGGGGCCCGATGTACCAAGAGACCCAGTACTTC
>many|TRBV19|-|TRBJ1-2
CASTRGPYGYTF
TGTGCCAGTACCCGAGGGCCCTATGGCTACACCTTC
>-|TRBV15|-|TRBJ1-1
CATSRDRTPNTEAFF
TGTGCCACCAGCAGAGATCGGACACCGAACACTGAAGCTTTCTTT
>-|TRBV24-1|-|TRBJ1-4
CATSDLADMEEKLFF
TGTGCCACCAGTGATTTAGCGGATATGGAGGAAAAACTGTTTTTT
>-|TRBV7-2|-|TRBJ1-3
CASRGHGSGNTIYF
TGTGCCAGCAGAGGACACGGCTCTGGAAACACCATATATTTT
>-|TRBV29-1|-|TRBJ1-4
CSGWVENEKLFF
TGCAGCGGATGGGTGGAGAATGAAAAACTGTTTTTT
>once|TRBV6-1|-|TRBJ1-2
CASSDRGTNGYTF
TGTGCCAGCAGTGACAGGGGAACAAATGGCTACACCTTC
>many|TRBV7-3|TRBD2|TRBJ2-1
CASSSGLADYNEQFF
TGTGCCAGCAGCTCGGGACTAGCGGATTACAATGAGCAGTTCTTC
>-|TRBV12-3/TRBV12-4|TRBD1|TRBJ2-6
CASSCPGQGALQPGANVLTF
TGTGCCAGCAGTTGCCCGGGACAGGGGGCGCTTCAACCCGGGGCCAACGTCCTGACTTTC
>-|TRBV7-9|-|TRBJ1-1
CASSLGGGPTEAFF
TGTGCCAGCAGCTTAGGCGGGGGGCCTACTGAAGCTTTCTTT
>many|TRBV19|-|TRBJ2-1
CASSISRRLGSNEQFF
TGTGCCAGTAGTATATCGAGGCGTCTCGGCTCTAATGAGCAGTTCTTC